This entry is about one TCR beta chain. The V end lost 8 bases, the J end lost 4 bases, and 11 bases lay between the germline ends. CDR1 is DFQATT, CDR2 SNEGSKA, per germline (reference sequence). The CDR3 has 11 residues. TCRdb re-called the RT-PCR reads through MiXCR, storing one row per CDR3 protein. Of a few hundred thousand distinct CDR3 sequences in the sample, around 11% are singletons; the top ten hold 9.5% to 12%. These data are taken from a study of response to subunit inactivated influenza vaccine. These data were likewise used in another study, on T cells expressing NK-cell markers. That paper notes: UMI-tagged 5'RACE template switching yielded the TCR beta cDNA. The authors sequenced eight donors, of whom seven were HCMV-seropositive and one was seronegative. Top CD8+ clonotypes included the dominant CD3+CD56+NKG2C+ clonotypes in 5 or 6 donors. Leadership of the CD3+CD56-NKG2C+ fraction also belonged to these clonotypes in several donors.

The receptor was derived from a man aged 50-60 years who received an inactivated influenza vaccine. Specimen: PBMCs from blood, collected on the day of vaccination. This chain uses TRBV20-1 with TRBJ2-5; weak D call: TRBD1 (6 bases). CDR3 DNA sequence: TGCAGTTTTATAGGGGGAGAGACCCAGTACTTC. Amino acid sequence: CSFIGGETQYF.